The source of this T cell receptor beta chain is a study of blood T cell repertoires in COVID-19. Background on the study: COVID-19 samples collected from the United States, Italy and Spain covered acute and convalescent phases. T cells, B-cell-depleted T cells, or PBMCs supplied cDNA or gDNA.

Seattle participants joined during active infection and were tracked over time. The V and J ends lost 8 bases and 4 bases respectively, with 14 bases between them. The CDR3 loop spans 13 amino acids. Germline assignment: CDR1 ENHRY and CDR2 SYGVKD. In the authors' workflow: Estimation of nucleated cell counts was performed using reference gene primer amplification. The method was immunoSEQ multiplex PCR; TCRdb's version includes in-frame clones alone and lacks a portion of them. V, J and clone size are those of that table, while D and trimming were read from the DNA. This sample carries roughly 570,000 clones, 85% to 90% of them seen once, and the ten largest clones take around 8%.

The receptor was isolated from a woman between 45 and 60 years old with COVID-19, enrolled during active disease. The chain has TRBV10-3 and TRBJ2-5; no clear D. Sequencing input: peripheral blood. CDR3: CAIASDRGETQYF. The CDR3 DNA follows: TGTGCCATCGCTTCAGATCGCGGAGAGACCCAGTACTTC.